This TCR beta chain was recovered during a study of shared clonotypes between healthy human individuals. The assay was immunoSEQ multiplex PCR, and TCRdb's table has in-frame clones only and misses some. The table includes 400,000 or so clones, 90% to 97% detected once. Study-wide results and limits: Naive subsets tended to show greater estimated richness than memory subsets. The study sampled only blood, and tissue repertoires likely differ.

Adult Caucasians living in Nashville, Tennessee made up all of the donors. CD8 memory merged CD45RO+ with CCR7-negative CD45RA+ TemRA cells. Comments on this clone: Its target is unknown.

Germline CDR1 reads SQVTM; CDR2 reads ANQGSEA. This CDR3 has 13 amino acids. With V trimmed by 3 bases and J by 6 bases, 6 bases remained unmatched. The TCR comes from a man between 25 and 39 years old in good health. V and J are TRBV29-1 and TRBJ2-7, with 9 bases lining up with TRBD1. Input material: memory CD8+ T cells sorted from blood. As for subset: CD45RO+ cells pooled with CCR7-negative TemRA cells. The CDR3, as DNA: TGCAGCGTTGAGGGACAGGGAATGGGCGAGCAGTACTTC. Translation gives CSVEGQGMGEQYF.